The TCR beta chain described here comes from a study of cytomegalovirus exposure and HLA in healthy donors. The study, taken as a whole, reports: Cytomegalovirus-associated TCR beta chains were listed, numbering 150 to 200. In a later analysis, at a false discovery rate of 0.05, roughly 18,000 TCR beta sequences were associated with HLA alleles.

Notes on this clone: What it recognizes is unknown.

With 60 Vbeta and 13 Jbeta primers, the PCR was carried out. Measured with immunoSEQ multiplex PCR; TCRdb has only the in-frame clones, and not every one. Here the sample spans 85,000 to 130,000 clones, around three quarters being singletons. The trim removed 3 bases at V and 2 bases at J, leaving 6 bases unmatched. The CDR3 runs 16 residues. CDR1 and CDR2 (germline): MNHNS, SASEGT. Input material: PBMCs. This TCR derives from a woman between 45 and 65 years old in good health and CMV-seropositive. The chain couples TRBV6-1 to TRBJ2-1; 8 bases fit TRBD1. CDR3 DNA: TGTGCCAGCAGTGATCGACAGGGGCTAACCTACAATGAGCAGTTCTTC. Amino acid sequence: CASSDRQGLTYNEQFF.